This is a list of T cell receptor beta chains from one sample in a study of cytomegalovirus exposure and HLA in healthy donors. Sequenced by immunoSEQ multiplex PCR; TCRdb stores in-frame clones only, minus some. The profile shows 150,000 to 200,000 clones, roughly 72% of them singletons. Sequences were obtained from PBMCs. The receptors originated from a woman in her thirties in good health and CMV-seropositive. Each CDR3 is given with its conserved first and last residue. The D gene is left open where the match is weak.

d_call cdr3_length v_call cdr3_aa
TRBD1 14 TRBV6-5 CASSMLQGVYGYTF
TRBD1 14 TRBV18 CASSPRDRGLEQYF
TRBD2 16 TRBV9 CASSVGGSGDYYEQYF
TRBD1 13 TRBV29-1 CSDRQGRVVGYTF
TRBD1 15 TRBV9 CASSADRGPNTEAFF
NA 19 TRBV4-3 CASSQELMALRSSGNTIYF
NA 16 TRBV4-3 CASSPTRPGDGNTIYF
NA 16 TRBV4-1 CASSPSGTQYSVGYTF
TRBD2 16 TRBV28 CASSIQTGLAPNEQFF
TRBD1 15 TRBV9 CASSVSGQGDHGYTF
TRBD1 13 TRBV29-1 CSVGGTGVIKQYF
TRBD2 15 TRBV4-3 CASSRGLARGDTQYF
TRBD2 15 TRBV7-9 CASSFGAGEYNEQFF
NA 14 TRBV15 CATSRDGGNNEQFF
NA 13 TRBV18 CASSLQLGNEQFF
NA 15 TRBV19 CASSTYRATIYGYTF
TRBD1 17 TRBV9 CASSVGQGAGRTGELFF
NA 13 TRBV14 CASSQIHSGELFF
NA 14 TRBV5-1 CASSSRAHTDTQYF
NA 16 TRBV11-2 CASSAFRASVQETQYF
NA 14 TRBV5-4 CASSFGAGYFEQFF
TRBD2 16 TRBV9 CASSVGGGGVTDTQYF
NA 15 TRBV7-9 CASSRDTSSYNEQFF
TRBD1 15 TRBV9 CASSPRDRVFGEQYF
NA 12 TRBV11-2 CASSFGRYEQYF
TRBD2 15 TRBV18 CASSPGAGPFYEQYF
NA 12 TRBV4-1 CASSQGQGEQFF
NA 15 TRBV10-3 CAISEGWGGNQPQHF
NA 14 TRBV5-4 CASSTPTGPYGYTF
TRBD1 14 TRBV6-5 CASRGQATNTEAFF
NA 20 TRBV27 CASSFQHPRTALESDYEQYF
NA 16 TRBV21-1 CASSPIQDSVNTEAFF
NA 13 TRBV2 CASSGWGGQPQHF
TRBD1 15 TRBV7-9 CASSVGQGLNSPLHF
TRBD1 15 TRBV5-1 CASSLSGQGDQPQHF
TRBD2 14 TRBV27 CASRLAGASVELFF
NA 14 TRBV7-9 CSSSLARIFTEAFF
NA 15 TRBV28 CASSLSQGRAYGYTF
TRBD1 16 TRBV6-6 CASSPGQGRGNQPQHF
NA 14 TRBV28 CASSLFQDTYGYTF
NA 15 TRBV2 CASSEYWGETGELFF
TRBD2 13 TRBV6-5 CASTRDYTDTQYF
NA 12 TRBV28 CASSLPLGPQHF
NA 11 TRBV28 CASSFQVQEFF
NA 14 TRBV9 CASSVGQGNYGYTF
TRBD2 17 TRBV5-6 CASSLGGLAGVYNEQFF
NA 13 TRBV7-9 CASSSTTNEKLFF
NA 14 TRBV4-3 CASSQELNTGELFF
NA 16 TRBV7-8 CASSHEGWGRFYEQYF
NA 13 TRBV7-2 CASSPGMNTEAFF
TRBD1 14 TRBV29-1 CSVDFRDSQETQYF
TRBD1 13 TRBV6-6 CASTRTGVEKLFF
NA 13 TRBV30 CAWTTQGGTEAFF
NA 14 TRBV30 CAWSPLGGNTEAFF
NA 12 TRBV29-1 CSVEAQITEAFF